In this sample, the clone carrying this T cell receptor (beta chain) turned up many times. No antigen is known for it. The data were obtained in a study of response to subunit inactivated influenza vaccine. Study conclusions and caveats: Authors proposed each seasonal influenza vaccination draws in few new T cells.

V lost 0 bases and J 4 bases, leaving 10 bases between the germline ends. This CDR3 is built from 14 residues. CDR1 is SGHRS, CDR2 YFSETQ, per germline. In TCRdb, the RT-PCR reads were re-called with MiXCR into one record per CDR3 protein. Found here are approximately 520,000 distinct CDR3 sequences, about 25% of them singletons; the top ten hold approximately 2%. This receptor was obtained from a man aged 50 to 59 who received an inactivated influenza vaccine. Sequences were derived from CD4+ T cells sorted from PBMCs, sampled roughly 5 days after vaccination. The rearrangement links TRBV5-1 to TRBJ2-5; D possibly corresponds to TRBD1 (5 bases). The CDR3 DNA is TGCGCCAGCAGCTTGGGGCCAGGGCGAGAGACCCAGTACTTC. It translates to CASSLGPGRETQYF.